The entry that follows covers one T cell receptor (beta chain) sequence. The data stem from a study of blood T cell repertoires in COVID-19. Study-level information: COVID-19 samples from acute and convalescent phases originated in the United States, Italy and Spain. Sources were T cells, B-cell-depleted T cells, or PBMCs; the material itself was cDNA or gDNA.

This CDR3 region has 14 residues. Germline loops: CDR1 LNHDA, CDR2 SQIVND (reference sequence). The V gene end was trimmed by 5 bases and the J gene end by 8 bases; junction bases not matched to a gene: 9. TCRdb's copy holds only in-frame clones and misses some; the assay was immunoSEQ multiplex PCR. In the table there are a few hundred thousand clones, approximately 80% of which are singletons. The J gene is TRBJ1-2, the V gene TRBV19, with 9 bases aligning to TRBD1. The sequence came from a woman aged 45-60 years with acute or convalescent COVID-19. The source material was peripheral blood. The CDR3 protein is CASSAPGQGLGYTF. The CDR3, as DNA: TGTGCCAGTAGTGCTCCGGGACAGGGTTTGGGCTACACCTTC.